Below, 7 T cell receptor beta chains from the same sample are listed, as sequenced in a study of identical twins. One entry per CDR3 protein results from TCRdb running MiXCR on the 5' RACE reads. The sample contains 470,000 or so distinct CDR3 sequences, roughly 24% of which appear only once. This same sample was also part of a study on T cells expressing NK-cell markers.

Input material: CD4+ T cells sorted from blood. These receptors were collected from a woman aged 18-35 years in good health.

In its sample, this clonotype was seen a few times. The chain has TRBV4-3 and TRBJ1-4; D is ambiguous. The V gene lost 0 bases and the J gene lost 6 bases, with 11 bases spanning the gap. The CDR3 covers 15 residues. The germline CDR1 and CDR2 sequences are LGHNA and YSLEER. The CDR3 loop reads CASSQDRGIYEKLFF. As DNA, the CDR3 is TGCGCCAGCAGCCAAGACCGGGGTATTTATGAAAAACTGTTTTTT.

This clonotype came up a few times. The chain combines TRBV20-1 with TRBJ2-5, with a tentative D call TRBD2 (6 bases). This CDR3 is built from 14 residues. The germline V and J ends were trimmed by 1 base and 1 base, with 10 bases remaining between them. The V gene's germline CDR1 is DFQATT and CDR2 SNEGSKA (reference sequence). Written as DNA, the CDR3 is TGCAGTGCTAGAGGGGTGGGGGGCCAAGAGACCCAGTACTTC. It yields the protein CSARGVGGQETQYF.

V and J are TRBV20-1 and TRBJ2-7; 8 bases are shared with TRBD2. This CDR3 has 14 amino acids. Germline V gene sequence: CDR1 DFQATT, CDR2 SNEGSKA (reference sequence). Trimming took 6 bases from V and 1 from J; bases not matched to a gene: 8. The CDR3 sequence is CSAITGLGSYEQYF. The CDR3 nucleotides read TGCAGTGCGATTACGGGACTAGGGTCCTACGAGCAGTACTTC.

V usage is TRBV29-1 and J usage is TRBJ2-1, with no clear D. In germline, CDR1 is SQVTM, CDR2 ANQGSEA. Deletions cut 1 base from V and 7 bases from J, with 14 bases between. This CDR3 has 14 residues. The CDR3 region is CSVEADLRWNEQFF. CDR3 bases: TGCAGCGTTGAAGCGGACCTACGGTGGAATGAGCAGTTCTTC.

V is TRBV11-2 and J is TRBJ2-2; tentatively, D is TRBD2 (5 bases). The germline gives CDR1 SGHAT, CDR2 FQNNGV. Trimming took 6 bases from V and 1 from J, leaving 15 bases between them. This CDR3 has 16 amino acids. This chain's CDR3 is CASRRLRTLNTGELFF. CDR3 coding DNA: TGTGCCAGCAGACGATTAAGGACTTTGAACACCGGGGAGCTGTTTTTT.

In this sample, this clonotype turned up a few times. CDR3 protein: CASSVEVSYEQYF. In DNA, the CDR3 is TGTGCCAGCAGTGTGGAGGTTTCCTACGAGCAGTACTTC. J is TRBJ2-7 and V is TRBV2; possibly TRBD2 for D (5 bases). The germline CDR1 and CDR2 sequences are SNHLY and FYNNEI. This CDR3 comprises 13 residues. V lost 4 bases and J lost 1, with 8 bases in between.

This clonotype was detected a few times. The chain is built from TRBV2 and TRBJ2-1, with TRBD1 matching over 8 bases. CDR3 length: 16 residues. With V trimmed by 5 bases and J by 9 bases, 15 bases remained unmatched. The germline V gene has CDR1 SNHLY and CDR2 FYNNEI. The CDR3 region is CASSPGGGIPPVEQFF. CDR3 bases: TGTGCCAGCAGTCCAGGGGGCGGTATCCCCCCCGTTGAGCAGTTCTTC.